Listed below are T cell receptor beta chains from one sample, sequenced in a study of T-cell reconstitution after alpha-beta-depleted transplantation in children. TCRdb reprocessed the PCR reads via MiXCR and lists one record per CDR3 protein. The table shows a few hundred thousand distinct CDR3 sequences, with roughly 25% occurring only once. The specimen was PBMCs, mostly from graft donor cells, collected 360 days after TCRalphabeta/CD19-depleted stem cell transplant. The receptors shown here come from a female patient aged 2-10 years who had a stem cell transplant for congenital amegakaryocytic thrombocytopenia, so the T cells may come from the graft donor. The CDR3 runs from the conserved cysteine through the conserved F or W. The D gene is left open where the match is weak. Where a row states a size, it is once, few, many or the class of an expanded clone; other rows omit it.

TRBV4-1,TRBJ2-5,.,.,CASRKGFQETQYF,TGCGCCAGCAGGAAGGGGTTTCAAGAGACCCAGTACTTC
TRBV4-1,TRBJ2-1,.,few,CASSQERFRRGPDNEQFF,TGCGCCAGCAGCCAAGAAAGGTTTCGGCGGGGGCCTGACAATGAGCAGTTCTTC
TRBV10-3,TRBJ2-7,.,.,CAISPDIYEQYF,TGTGCCATCAGCCCGGACATTTACGAGCAGTACTTC
TRBV7-2,TRBJ2-5,.,.,CASSTPYQETQYF,TGTGCCAGCAGCACTCCCTACCAAGAGACCCAGTACTTC
TRBV5-1,TRBJ1-2,TRBD1,.,CASSSGTGNYTF,TGCGCCAGCAGCTCGGGGACAGGGAACTACACCTTC
TRBV2,TRBJ1-1,.,.,CASSEWQVPAEAFF,TGTGCCAGCAGTGAATGGCAGGTTCCCGCTGAAGCTTTCTTT
TRBV20-1,TRBJ2-2,.,.,CSARPGTNTGELFF,TGCAGTGCTAGACCGGGGACTAACACCGGGGAGCTGTTTTTT
TRBV19,TRBJ1-5,.,few,CASTRSMLGNQPQHF,TGTGCCAGTACACGATCAATGCTGGGGAATCAGCCCCAGCATTTT
TRBV5-5,TRBJ2-1,.,few,CASSPGWAGDEQFF,TGTGCCAGCAGCCCCGGGTGGGCTGGCGATGAGCAGTTCTTC
TRBV6-5,TRBJ1-3,.,few,CASSYLVGGLPSGNTIYF,TGTGCCAGCAGTTACTTGGTTGGGGGACTGCCCTCTGGAAACACCATATATTTT
TRBV29-1,TRBJ2-2,TRBD1,many,CSVDLGQGMYTGELFF,TGCAGCGTTGACCTCGGACAGGGGATGTACACCGGGGAGCTGTTTTTT
TRBV30,TRBJ2-7,.,.,CACHGPLGDEQYF,TGTGCCTGCCACGGCCCGCTGGGGGACGAGCAGTACTTC
TRBV27,TRBJ2-1,TRBD2,.,CASNRLAGDEQFF,TGTGCCAGCAACCGACTAGCGGGAGATGAGCAGTTCTTC
TRBV7-6,TRBJ2-3,TRBD2,many,CASSYRRRESTDTQYF,TGTGCCAGCAGCTACCGTCGGCGGGAGAGCACAGATACGCAGTATTTT
TRBV5-1,TRBJ1-1,.,few,CASSPDKTMNTEAFF,TGCGCCAGCAGCCCGGACAAAACAATGAACACTGAAGCTTTCTTT
TRBV12-3/TRBV12-4,TRBJ2-4,.,few,CASTDLVAKNIQYF,TGTGCCAGCACGGACTTGGTCGCCAAAAACATTCAGTACTTC
TRBV4-3,TRBJ2-7,.,.,CASSLTSANSPYEQYF,TGCGCCAGCAGCCTAACTAGTGCCAACTCCCCCTACGAGCAGTACTTC
TRBV9,TRBJ2-1,TRBD1,.,CASSVGGIPGQGQASYNEQFF,TGTGCCAGCAGCGTCGGAGGGATCCCAGGACAGGGTCAGGCATCCTACAATGAGCAGTTCTTC
TRBV5-4,TRBJ1-3,.,few,CASSATSSGNTIYF,TGTGCCAGCAGCGCAACTAGCTCTGGAAACACCATATATTTT
TRBV12-3/TRBV12-4,TRBJ2-3,.,.,CASRLNTDTQYF,TGTGCCAGCAGACTTAACACAGATACGCAGTATTTT
TRBV4-1,TRBJ1-1,TRBD1,.,CASSQDRLTGGGGEKNTEAFF,TGCGCCAGCAGCCAAGATCGTCTGACAGGGGGAGGGGGGGAAAAAAACACTGAAGCTTTCTTT
TRBV5-6,TRBJ2-7,.,few,CASSPTAGTFSYEQYF,TGTGCCAGCAGCCCGACAGCCGGGACCTTCTCCTACGAGCAGTACTTC
TRBV3-1,TRBJ1-1,.,many,CASSQVGLNTEAFF,TGCGCCAGCAGCCAAGTGGGGCTGAACACTGAAGCTTTCTTT
TRBV7-2,TRBJ2-7,TRBD2,few,CASSTRTSGGRYEQYF,TGTGCCAGCAGCACACGGACTAGCGGGGGGCGGTACGAGCAGTACTTC
TRBV5-5,TRBJ2-2,.,few,CASSRVGGSMYTGELFF,TGTGCCAGCAGCCGAGTGGGGGGAAGTATGTACACCGGGGAGCTGTTTTTT
TRBV11-2,TRBJ2-7,TRBD1,.,CASSPFPGQLTYEQYF,TGTGCCAGCAGCCCCTTTCCGGGACAGCTAACCTACGAGCAGTACTTC
TRBV24-1,TRBJ2-1,.,few,CATSEQRKNNEQFF,TGTGCCACCAGTGAACAGCGGAAAAACAATGAGCAGTTCTTC
TRBV6-2/TRBV6-3,TRBJ2-1,.,.,CASRLSRVSSYNEQFF,TGTGCCAGCAGATTGAGTCGGGTCAGCTCCTACAATGAGCAGTTCTTC
TRBV7-9,TRBJ2-7,TRBD1,.,CASSALGTAPLYEQYF,TGTGCCAGCAGCGCCCTCGGGACAGCGCCTCTCTACGAGCAGTACTTC
TRBV14,TRBJ2-7,.,.,CASSTIPGIWQYF,TGTGCCAGCAGCACTATACCAGGAATTTGGCAGTACTTC
TRBV12-3/TRBV12-4,TRBJ2-7,.,.,CASRRTSASEQYF,TGTGCCAGCAGGAGGACCAGTGCCTCCGAGCAGTACTTC
TRBV7-6,TRBJ2-1,.,.,CASRGLSYNEQFF,TGTGCCAGCAGGGGTCTATCCTACAATGAGCAGTTCTTC
TRBV6-5,TRBJ2-7,.,few,CASSYSGRSYEQYF,TGTGCCAGCAGTTACTCGGGACGGAGTTACGAGCAGTACTTC
TRBV13,TRBJ2-5,.,few,CASSLGELETQYF,TGTGCCAGCAGCTTGGGAGAGTTGGAGACCCAGTACTTC
TRBV4-2,TRBJ2-7,.,few,CASSQDPLYEQYF,TGTGCCAGCAGCCAAGATCCACTCTACGAGCAGTACTTC
TRBV12-3/TRBV12-4,TRBJ1-1,.,.,CASSLAGSPKALF,TGTGCCAGCAGTTTAGCGGGCAGCCCTAAGGCCCTCTTT
TRBV25-1,TRBJ2-3,TRBD2,few,CASSEYLPSGGHTDTQYF,TGTGCCAGCAGTGAATATCTTCCTAGCGGGGGACACACAGATACGCAGTATTTT
TRBV15,TRBJ2-3,TRBD2,.,CATKATSGSADTQYF,TGTGCCACCAAGGCTACTAGCGGGAGTGCAGATACGCAGTATTTT
TRBV6-2/TRBV6-3,TRBJ1-2,.,.,CASSYSSSQPYGYTF,TGTGCCAGCAGTTACTCGAGCAGCCAACCGTATGGCTACACCTTC
TRBV7-2,TRBJ2-7,.,.,CASSFSSEQYF,TGTGCCAGCAGCTTTAGCTCCGAGCAGTACTTC
TRBV20-1,TRBJ2-7,.,.,CSARDGGSEQYF,TGCAGTGCTAGGGACGGGGGATCCGAGCAGTACTTC
TRBV12-3/TRBV12-4,TRBJ2-5,.,many,CASSLDGSETQYF,TGTGCCAGCAGTTTAGACGGATCGGAGACCCAGTACTTC
TRBV9,TRBJ2-3,.,few,CASSVFSPLTDTQYF,TGTGCCAGCAGCGTCTTTTCTCCCCTCACAGATACGCAGTATTTT
TRBV6-1,TRBJ2-7,.,.,CASSEVGTRIYEQYF,TGTGCCAGCAGTGAAGTCGGGACTCGAATTTACGAGCAGTACTTC
TRBV28,TRBJ2-1,TRBD2,many,CASRTSGSGGDEQFF,TGTGCCAGCAGGACTAGCGGGAGTGGCGGGGATGAGCAGTTCTTC
TRBV12-3/TRBV12-4,TRBJ2-3,.,.,CASTGLRRDTQYF,TGTGCCAGCACGGGTCTCCGCCGAGATACGCAGTATTTT
TRBV4-1,TRBJ2-2,.,few,CASSQDLPLGVTGELFF,TGCGCCAGCAGCCAAGATCTCCCTTTGGGGGTCACCGGGGAGCTGTTTTTT
TRBV4-1,TRBJ2-1,TRBD2,.,CASSQGPPGSGKNEQFF,TGCGCCAGCAGCCAAGGGCCCCCCGGGAGCGGGAAGAATGAGCAGTTCTTC
TRBV29-1,TRBJ2-3,.,many,CSVEGPGTDTQYF,TGCAGCGTTGAAGGGCCGGGGACAGATACGCAGTATTTT
TRBV29-1,TRBJ1-2,.,.,CSVEEQGSVDGYTF,TGCAGCGTTGAAGAACAGGGTAGCGTTGATGGCTACACCTTC
TRBV20-1,TRBJ2-3,TRBD2,few,CSATQRGGLSDTQYF,TGCAGTGCTACGCAGCGGGGGGGCCTTTCGGATACGCAGTATTTT
TRBV27,TRBJ1-5,.,.,CASSSHEQGGPQHF,TGTGCCAGCAGTTCACACGAACAGGGAGGGCCCCAGCATTTT
TRBV7-8,TRBJ1-5,TRBD1,.,CASSLRTTTRGDRAQHF,TGTGCCAGCAGCCTCAGGACAACTACCAGGGGGGATCGGGCCCAGCATTTT
TRBV12-3/TRBV12-4,TRBJ2-2,.,.,CASSPDGELESGELFF,TGTGCCAGCAGCCCGGACGGGGAACTGGAGTCCGGGGAGCTGTTTTTT
TRBV30,TRBJ2-2,.,few,CAWGSIHTGELFF,TGTGCCTGGGGATCTATACACACCGGGGAGCTGTTTTTT
TRBV20-1,TRBJ2-2,TRBD2,.,CSAEGGTRASGELFF,TGCAGTGCGGAGGGGGGGACTAGAGCTTCCGGGGAGCTGTTTTTT
TRBV6-5,TRBJ2-5,TRBD1,few,CASVRQGKETQYF,TGTGCCAGCGTTAGACAGGGCAAAGAGACCCAGTACTTC